Presented here are 17 T cell receptor beta chains from one specimen sequenced in a study of cytomegalovirus exposure and HLA in healthy donors. The PCR employed 60 Vbeta primers together with 13 Jbeta primers. Profiled with immunoSEQ multiplex PCR; TCRdb holds only in-frame clones, not every one. The profile shows 83,000 or so clones, roughly 85% of them singletons. Source material: PBMCs. These receptors all stem from a female donor in good health and CMV-seronegative.

The gene calls are TRBV7-8 and TRBJ1-1; D unclear. CDR3 size: 14 residues. The germline V gene encodes CDR1 SGHVS and CDR2 FQNEAQ. The V end lost 5 bases, the J end lost 2 bases, and 12 bases lay between the germline ends. CDR3 DNA sequence: TGTGCCAGCAGCGGAGGGTACAGTAACACTGAAGCTTTCTTT. Translating gives CASSGGYSNTEAFF.

This clone was detected a few times. The chain is built from TRBV27 and TRBJ1-1; a weak D match, TRBD1 (5 bases). CDR1 MNHEY and CDR2 SMNVEV come from the germline V gene (reference sequence). Trimming removed 1 base from V and 6 bases from J, with 12 bases in between. The CDR3 runs to 14 residues. Written as DNA, the CDR3 is TGTGCCAGCAGTTTATTTAGCAGGGAAGCTGAAGCTTTCTTT. Protein: CASSLFSREAEAFF.

The chain combines TRBV7-8 with TRBJ2-7; no clear D gene. This CDR3 has 12 amino acids. Per the germline V gene, CDR1 is SGHVS and CDR2 is FQNEAQ. Trimming shortened V by 0 bases and J by 5 bases, and 5 bases separated the two germline ends. The CDR3 loop reads CASSLAGHEQYF. For the CDR3, the DNA is TGTGCCAGCAGCTTAGCTGGCCACGAGCAGTACTTC.

The chain couples TRBV7-9 to TRBJ1-5; 7 positions agree with TRBD1. Germline-derived CDR1 and CDR2 are SEHNR and FQNEAQ (reference sequence). CDR3 length: 16 residues. J lost 0 bases, V lost 5 bases, and 7 bases had no gene match. CDR3 in amino acids: CASSGPGTDSNQPQHF. CDR3 DNA: TGTGCCAGCAGCGGACCGGGGACAGATAGCAATCAGCCCCAGCATTTT.

V usage is TRBV14 and J usage is TRBJ1-2; no clear D. This CDR3 is built from 14 residues. Trimming shortened V by 4 bases and J by 8 bases, and 17 bases separated the two germline ends. Per the germline V gene, CDR1 is SGHDN and CDR2 is FVKESK. The CDR3 coding sequence is TGTGCCAGCAGCCGTACAGCGCGTCCGGGGGGCTACACCTTC. Amino acids: CASSRTARPGGYTF.

The chain uses TRBV14 and TRBJ2-2; tentative D call: TRBD1 (6 bases). The V end lost 4 bases, the J end lost 3 bases, and 18 bases lay between the germline ends. CDR3 length equals 17 residues. The germline V gene has CDR1 SGHDN and CDR2 FVKESK. The DNA for the CDR3 is TGTGCCAGCAGCCTCTACCGGGACACCCTATACACCGGGGAGCTGTTTTTT. This gives the protein CASSLYRDTLYTGELFF.

J is TRBJ2-3 and V is TRBV6-1; 9 nucleotides match TRBD1. Trimming removed 4 bases from V and 3 bases from J; junction bases left unmatched: 8. The germline gives CDR1 MNHNS, CDR2 SASEGT. The CDR3 has 16 amino acids. The CDR3 DNA is TGTGCCAGCAGTGCCCGGACAGGGGTAAGGACAGATACGCAGTATTTT. Residues: CASSARTGVRTDTQYF.

The chain uses TRBV20-1 and TRBJ2-7; D may be TRBD2 (5 bases). The germline V gene has CDR1 DFQATT and CDR2 SNEGSKA (reference sequence). Trimming took 0 bases from V and 12 from J, leaving 12 bases between them. This CDR3 region has 11 residues. The CDR3 protein is CSAREEVLRYF. The CDR3 DNA is TGCAGTGCTAGAGAGGAGGTTCTTAGGTACTTC.

This rearrangement joins TRBV28 to TRBJ1-5; the match to TRBD1 covers 7 bases. The CDR3 runs to 18 residues. J was trimmed by 0 bases and V by 4 bases; bases with no gene match: 12. Germline V lookup: CDR1 MDHEN, CDR2 SYDVKM. The CDR3 here is CASSSGGTETYSNQPQHF. The CDR3 DNA is TGTGCCAGCAGTTCCGGAGGGACAGAGACATATAGCAATCAGCCCCAGCATTTT.

The genes are TRBV10-3 and TRBJ1-5, with D unclear. The CDR3 covers 12 residues. Germline CDR1 is ENHRY and CDR2 is SYGVKD. Trimming removed 6 bases from V and 4 bases from J, with 7 bases in between. The CDR3 DNA sequence: TGTGCCATCAGCCCCGAGAATCAGCCCCAGCATTTT. This translates into CAISPENQPQHF.

The chain employs TRBV13 and TRBJ1-1; D may be TRBD1 (6 bases). Germline CDR1 is PRHDT and CDR2 is FYEKMQ (reference sequence). Trimming took 5 bases from V and 3 from J, leaving 19 bases between them. This CDR3 is built from 16 residues. The CDR3: CASSPRGGGWDTEAFF. In nucleotides, the CDR3 is TGTGCCAGCAGCCCCCGAGGCGGGGGCTGGGACACTGAAGCTTTCTTT. Supplemented by reference TRBV13 and TRBJ1-1, the full variable domain reads AAGVIQSPRHLIKEKRETATLKCYPIPRHDTVYWYQQGPGQDPQFLISFYEKMQSDKGSIPDRFSAQQFSDYHSELNMSSLELGDSALYFCASSPRGGGWDTEAFFGQGTRLTVV.

This clone appeared once. The CDR3, as DNA: TGTGCCAGCAGCCACAGGGACGGAGCTTATGGGGGCTACACCTTC. This encodes CASSHRDGAYGGYTF. The rearrangement links TRBV5-6 to TRBJ1-2; D might be TRBD1 (6 bases). The V gene lost 4 bases and the J gene lost 8 bases, with 21 bases spanning the gap. CDR3 length equals 15 residues. Germline values: CDR1 SGHDT, CDR2 YYEEEE.

The chain couples TRBV6-1 to TRBJ2-7, with a tentative D call TRBD1 (6 bases). CDR1 and CDR2 from the germline V gene are MNHNS and SASEGT. This CDR3 region has 13 residues. Trimming pared 4 bases from V and 0 bases from J, leaving 7 bases between. The CDR3 DNA follows: TGTGCCAGCAGTGGGGACACCTCCTACGAGCAGTACTTC. Protein sequence: CASSGDTSYEQYF.

The V call is TRBV29-1, the J call TRBJ1-2; the D is unclear. Trimming took 5 bases from V and 2 from J, leaving 12 bases between them. CDR3 length: 13 residues. Germline V gene sequence: CDR1 SQVTM, CDR2 ANQGSEA. This CDR3 is CSVITATNYGYTF. For the CDR3, the DNA is TGCAGCGTTATTACAGCTACCAACTATGGCTACACCTTC.

The chain employs TRBV9 and TRBJ1-6; D uncertain. The ends were cut back, 0 bases at V and 4 bases at J, with 8 bases in the middle. Looked up from germline, CDR1 is SGDLS and CDR2 is YYNGEE. There are 15 residues in the CDR3. This CDR3 is CASSVDGHYNSPLHF. CDR3 DNA: TGTGCCAGCAGCGTAGACGGTCATTATAATTCACCCCTCCACTTT.

The V and J genes are TRBV6-5 and TRBJ1-1; D gene ambiguous. CDR3 length equals 12 residues. CDR1 MNHEY and CDR2 SVGAGI come from the germline V gene. Trimming removed 5 bases at V and 3 bases at J, with 7 bases between. CDR3 in amino acids: CASSRSDTEAFF. The CDR3, as DNA: TGTGCCAGCAGTCGATCGGACACTGAAGCTTTCTTT.

The rearrangement joins TRBV28 to TRBJ1-2, with D tentatively TRBD1 (6 bases). Germline V CDR1 and CDR2: MDHEN, SYDVKM. The CDR3 is 13 amino acids. Trimming took off 5 bases at V and 0 bases at J, with 7 bases between the two ends. Here the CDR3 reads CASSGTTNYGYTF. CDR3 sequence (DNA): TGTGCCAGCAGTGGGACAACTAACTATGGCTACACCTTC.